This TCR beta chain came from a study of radiotherapy plus CTLA-4 blockade in lung cancer. Overall study context: Objective response was observed in about 19% of patients, and disease control in approximately 30%.

Details on this clone: Its matching antigen is unknown.

TCRdb's copy holds only in-frame clones and misses some; the assay was immunoSEQ multiplex PCR. In the table there are 20,000 to 25,000 clones, roughly 70% of which are singletons. Study-level findings and limits: Radiotherapy plus ipilimumab was followed by expansion in blood of tumor-derived TCR clones. Early clonal dynamics of blood T cells, together with interferon-beta, were reported as the best response predictor.

CDR1 is SGDLS, CDR2 YYNGEE, per germline. The CDR3 has 14 amino acids. After removal of 6 bases from V and 3 bases from J, the junction contained 3 bases not matched to a gene. The receptor comes from a human donor with non-small cell lung cancer whose response to radiotherapy plus ipilimumab could not be evaluated. The source was peripheral blood, collected from a patient treated with radiotherapy plus ipilimumab. V gene TRBV9 combines with J gene TRBJ2-7; 13 nucleotides match TRBD2. CDR3 sequence: CASTRTSGSYEQYF. The CDR3 nucleotides are TGTGCCAGCACCCGGACTAGCGGGAGCTACGAGCAGTACTTC.